This TCR beta chain was documented in a study of T cell changes during pregnancy in multiple sclerosis. TCRdb's table, derived via immunoSEQ multiplex PCR, lists solely in-frame clones and lacks some. In the table there are fewer than 20,000 clones, 75% to 90% of which are singletons. The V gene's germline CDR1 is MGHRA and CDR2 YSYEKL. The CDR3 spans 15 residues. Losses at the gene ends were 0 bases for V and 7 bases for J; bases not matched to a gene: 6. The chain has TRBV4-1 and TRBJ1-5; TRBD1 agrees at 7 bases. The source of this sequence is a female donor in good health, enrolled as a control in a pregnancy study. The specimen was CD8+ T cells from peripheral blood mononuclear cells, collected in the third trimester of pregnancy. For the CDR3, the DNA is TGCGCCAGCAGCCAAGATAACAGGGGAACGCAGCCCCAGCATTTT. Its protein is CASSQDNRGTQPQHF.